A single sample is the source of the 16 T cell receptor beta chains below, sequenced in a study of blood T cell repertoires in COVID-19. The assay was immunoSEQ multiplex PCR, and TCRdb's table has in-frame clones only and misses some. The sample records a few hundred thousand clones, around 89% being singletons. Sample: PBMCs or T cells enriched from blood (not recorded which). The source of these receptors is a woman aged 60 to 75 in a cohort exposed to, infected with or recovered from COVID-19 (not recorded which).

V is TRBV5-6 and J is TRBJ2-1; 9 nucleotides align to TRBD1. This CDR3 has 16 residues. The trim removed 4 bases at V and 6 bases at J, leaving 11 bases unmatched. CDR1 and CDR2 from the germline V gene are SGHDT and YYEEEE. In nucleotides, the CDR3 is TGTGCCAGCAGCATCCCCGGGACAGGGAAGGGCAATGAGCAGTTCTTC. It yields the protein CASSIPGTGKGNEQFF.

About this clone: The same CDR3 also results from other DNA sequences found in this sample. The chain recombines TRBV28 with TRBJ1-1; D possibly corresponds to TRBD1 (6 bases). The CDR3 totals 14 residues. Trimming took off 6 bases at V and 1 base at J, with 12 bases between the two ends. CDR1 and CDR2 (germline): MDHEN, SYDVKM. The CDR3, as DNA: TGTGCCAGCAGCCTCGTCAGGGGGAACACTGAAGCTTTCTTT. Translation: CASSLVRGNTEAFF. Variable domain in full (rest from reference TRBV28 and TRBJ1-1): DVKVTQSSRYLVKRTGEKVFLECVQDMDHENMFWYRQDPGLGLRLIYFSYDVKMKEKGDIPEGYSVSREKKERFSLILESASTNQTSMYLCASSLVRGNTEAFFGQGTRLTVV.

This rearrangement joins TRBV18 to TRBJ2-1; tentative D call: TRBD1 (5 bases). Trimming took 1 base from V and 5 from J, leaving 12 bases between them. Germline assignment: CDR1 KGHSH and CDR2 LQKENI. This CDR3 spans 15 amino acids. CDR3 loop: CASSPRQTVDNEQFF. CDR3 nucleotide sequence: TGTGCCAGCTCACCACGACAGACCGTAGACAATGAGCAGTTCTTC. The complete variable domain, with remaining parts taken from reference TRBV18 and TRBJ2-1, reads NAGVMQNPRHLVRRRGQEARLRCSPMKGHSHVYWYRQLPEEGLKFMVYLQKENIIDESGMPKERFSAEFPKEGPSILRIQQVVRGDSAAYFCASSPRQTVDNEQFFGPGTRLTVL.

The V call is TRBV7-2, the J call TRBJ2-2; TRBD2 aligns across 15 bases. Trimming cost V 6 bases and J 8 bases; bases outside gene matches: 10. This CDR3 contains 17 residues. Germline CDR1 reads SGHTA; CDR2 reads FQGNSA. The DNA of the CDR3 is TGTGCCAGCAGGGGAGGACTAGCGGGAGGGCCAGGAGGGGAGCTGTTTTTT. As protein: CASRGGLAGGPGGELFF.

The J gene is TRBJ2-5, the V gene TRBV28; 9 bases map to TRBD1. Germline V gives CDR1 MDHEN, CDR2 SYDVKM. This CDR3 region has 16 residues. The V segment lost 5 bases and the J segment 5 bases; nucleotides outside the gene matches: 12. Here the CDR3 DNA reads TGTGCCAGCAGTGAAGGAAGGGACAGGGTGGGCGAGACCCAGTACTTC. This translates into CASSEGRDRVGETQYF.

The CDR3 coding sequence is TGCGCCAGCAGCTATGGCCCGGGACAGGGGGACACTGAAGCTTTCTTT. Its protein product is CASSYGPGQGDTEAFF. J is TRBJ1-1 and V is TRBV5-1, with 11 bases fitting TRBD1. This CDR3 comprises 16 residues. V lost 3 bases to trimming and J lost 3 bases; unmatched junction nucleotides: 7. Germline values: CDR1 SGHRS, CDR2 YFSETQ.

J is TRBJ1-5 and V is TRBV3-1 (or the pseudogene TRBV3-2), with D perhaps TRBD1 (5 bases). V was trimmed by 1 base and J by 5 bases, leaving 12 bases between them. In germline, CDR1 is LGHDT, CDR2 YNNKEL (reference sequence). This CDR3 is built from 15 residues. The CDR3 reads CASSQAGSRDQPQHF. The CDR3 bases are TGTGCCAGCAGCCAAGCGGGTAGCAGGGATCAGCCCCAGCATTTT.

The J gene is TRBJ2-1, the V gene TRBV19, with D unclear. The germline V gene has CDR1 LNHDA and CDR2 SQIVND (reference sequence). CDR3 length: 14 amino acids. V was trimmed by 8 bases and J by 2 bases, leaving 13 bases between them. CDR3 nucleotide sequence: TGTGCCAGTTCGTCTGTGTTCCCCTACAATGAGCAGTTCTTC. Residues: CASSSVFPYNEQFF.

This rearrangement joins TRBV20-1 to TRBJ2-7; 7 bases are a match to TRBD2. The CDR3 runs to 14 residues. CDR1 is DFQATT and CDR2 is SNEGSKA in the germline V gene (reference sequence). The ends lost 3 bases at V and 2 bases at J; junction bases unmatched: 7. The CDR3 nucleotides are TGCAGTGCTAGTCTAAGGACTAGGGCCTACGAGCAGTACTTC. Its protein is CSASLRTRAYEQYF.

The chain carries TRBV2 and TRBJ2-5; tentative D call: TRBD2 (5 bases). Looked up from germline, CDR1 is SNHLY and CDR2 is FYNNEI. Between the trimmed V and J ends, which lost 2 bases and 5 bases, there was a span of 15 bases. This CDR3 has 15 amino acids. CDR3 in DNA: TGTGCCAGCAGTGAAAGAGGGCTCGGCGGCGAGACCCAGTACTTC. It encodes CASSERGLGGETQYF.

The chain has TRBV3-1 (or the pseudogene TRBV3-2) and TRBJ1-2, with D maybe TRBD1 (5 bases). The CDR3 contains 14 residues. CDR1 is LGHDT, CDR2 YNNKEL, per germline (reference sequence). Between the trimmed V and J ends, which lost 2 bases and 6 bases, there was a span of 13 bases. CDR3 bases: TGTGCCAGCAGCCAATCGGCAGGGTCACATGGCTACACCTTC. Protein: CASSQSAGSHGYTF.

This chain links TRBV6-5 with TRBJ1-2; D not resolved. Germline V lookup: CDR1 MNHEY, CDR2 SVGAGI. Trimming shortened V by 6 bases and J by 4 bases, and 12 bases separated the two germline ends. CDR3 length: 13 residues. The CDR3 sequence: CASRKLDTYGYTF. CDR3 coding DNA: TGTGCCAGCAGAAAACTCGACACCTATGGCTACACCTTC.

This clone was found once. The CDR3 spells CASSPPPAEEFTGELFF. The DNA for the CDR3 is TGTGCCAGCTCACCACCGCCGGCGGAGGAGTTCACCGGGGAGCTGTTTTTT. The V call is TRBV18, the J call TRBJ2-2; tentatively, D is TRBD2 (5 bases). V lost 0 bases and J 4 bases, leaving 15 bases between the germline ends. The CDR3 loop spans 17 amino acids. The germline CDR1 and CDR2 sequences are KGHSH and LQKENI.

V usage is TRBV4-3 and J usage is TRBJ2-7; 8 bases fit TRBD2. Germline assignment: CDR1 LGHNA and CDR2 YSLEER. V shed 1 base and J 2 bases; nucleotides not matched to a gene: 4. This CDR3 contains 15 residues. The CDR3 reads CASSQGAGGTYEQYF. Here the CDR3 DNA reads TGCGCCAGCAGCCAAGGTGCGGGAGGTACCTACGAGCAGTACTTC.

V is TRBV30 and J is TRBJ1-1; tentatively, D is TRBD1 (5 bases). Germline CDR1 reads GTSNPN; CDR2 reads SVGIG (reference sequence). V was pared by 3 bases and J by 11 bases, with 13 bases between. This CDR3 contains 11 residues. CDR3 DNA: TGTGCCTGGAGAGATCGGACATGGGCTTTCTTT. Its protein product is CAWRDRTWAFF.

The V gene is TRBV7-9, the J gene TRBJ2-7; D not resolved. This CDR3 is 13 amino acids long. Germline CDR1 reads SEHNR; CDR2 reads FQNEAQ (reference sequence). V lost 1 base to trimming and J lost 5 bases, with 9 bases between them. This CDR3 reads CASSLGAQDEQYF. The CDR3 bases are TGTGCCAGCAGCTTAGGGGCGCAGGACGAGCAGTACTTC.